Listed here are 22 T cell receptor beta chains from one sample, sequenced in a study of PD-1 blockade in mismatch repair-deficient tumors. Clones were read by immunoSEQ multiplex PCR, and TCRdb kept only the in-frame ones, dropping some. Of some 84,000 clones detected, about 84% appear once; the ten largest clones hold about 2.6%. Sequencing used peripheral blood, obtained 12 weeks after starting pembrolizumab. The receptor set was obtained from an adult with mismatch repair-deficient cancer.

This clone has a handful of counts. V gene TRBV19 combines with J gene TRBJ1-5; D is unresolved. Germline V gene data show CDR1 as LNHDA and CDR2 as SQIVND (reference sequence). The CDR3 runs to 13 residues. The V and J ends lost 5 bases and 2 bases respectively, with 7 bases between them. CDR3 residues: CASSWEGNQPQHF. In DNA, the CDR3 is TGTGCCAGTAGTTGGGAGGGCAATCAGCCCCAGCATTTT.

This clone is a singleton in its sample. The chain recombines TRBV10-3 with TRBJ2-7; 7 positions match TRBD2. Germline V CDR1 and CDR2: ENHRY, SYGVKD. This CDR3 spans 16 amino acids. J lost 2 bases, V lost 5 bases, and 12 bases had no gene match. CDR3 residues: CAISRGGLAETYEQYF. In nucleotides, the CDR3 is TGTGCCATCAGTAGGGGAGGGCTAGCTGAAACCTACGAGCAGTACTTC.

The chain has TRBV29-1 and TRBJ2-7; 7 bases fit TRBD1. Germline loops: CDR1 SQVTM, CDR2 ANQGSEA. V trimming: 6 bases; J trimming: 2 bases; junction bases outside the gene matches: 4. This CDR3 has 12 amino acids. CDR3 residues: CSVVGQAYEQYF. The CDR3 DNA is TGCAGCGTCGTCGGACAGGCCTACGAGCAGTACTTC.

This clone occurred a few times. The chain uses TRBV28 and TRBJ1-3; tentatively, D is TRBD1 (6 bases). Trimming shortened V by 8 bases and J by 8 bases, and 19 bases separated the two germline ends. This CDR3 spans 14 amino acids. Germline lookup yields CDR1 MDHEN and CDR2 SYDVKM. The CDR3 sequence: CASSPGGARYTIYF. In DNA form, the CDR3 reads TGTGCCAGCTCCCCGGGGGGGGCGAGGTACACCATATATTTT.

A few counts support this clone. This sequence joins TRBV28 and TRBJ2-7; no clear D gene. V lost 3 bases and J lost 3, with 18 bases in between. CDR3 length: 16 amino acids. Per the germline V gene, CDR1 is MDHEN and CDR2 is SYDVKM. The CDR3 DNA reads as TGTGCCAGCAGTTTCTTTACACGGAGAAGACACTACGAGCAGTACTTC. Its translation: CASSFFTRRRHYEQYF.

The chain recombines TRBV19 with TRBJ2-3; TRBD2 agrees at 8 bases. Per germline, CDR1 LNHDA and CDR2 SQIVND (reference sequence). After removal of 9 bases from V and 6 bases from J, the junction contained 5 bases not matched to a gene. CDR3 length: 12 amino acids. The CDR3 coding sequence is TGTGCCAGCGGGGGGGTCTTGGATACGCAGTATTTT. The encoded protein is CASGGVLDTQYF.

The chain links TRBV6-1 to TRBJ2-1; TRBD2 aligns across 7 bases. Per the germline V gene, CDR1 is MNHNS and CDR2 is SASEGT. The CDR3 has 13 amino acids. J lost 9 bases, V lost 6 bases, and 8 bases had no gene match. Here the CDR3 reads CASSQGGLIEQFF. The CDR3 DNA follows: TGTGCCAGCAGCCAGGGAGGGTTAATTGAGCAGTTCTTC.

This chain connects TRBV5-4 to TRBJ1-1; TRBD1 is a possible D gene (5 bases). In germline, CDR1 is SGHNT, CDR2 YYREEE (reference sequence). Trimming removed 4 bases from V and 3 bases from J, with 10 bases in between. This CDR3 is 13 amino acids long. The CDR3: CASSRGGDTEAFF. The DNA for the CDR3 is TGTGCCAGCAGCAGGGGCGGAGACACTGAAGCTTTCTTT.

The chain links TRBV5-4 to TRBJ2-7, with 9 bases matching TRBD1. V was pared by 0 bases and J by 2 bases, with 9 bases of the junction left unmatched. The CDR3 loop spans 17 amino acids. Germline V lookup: CDR1 SGHNT, CDR2 YYREEE (reference sequence). The CDR3 spells CASSLAQGAGVAYEQYF. CDR3 bases: TGTGCCAGCAGCTTGGCACAGGGGGCTGGGGTAGCCTACGAGCAGTACTTC.

The CDR3 protein is CASILNSGGTYEQYF. CDR3 DNA sequence: TGTGCCAGCATTTTGAATAGCGGGGGAACCTACGAGCAGTACTTC. This chain links TRBV5-6 with TRBJ2-7; TRBD2 matches at 9 bases. CDR1 SGHDT and CDR2 YYEEEE come from the germline V gene. This CDR3 is 15 amino acids long. The trim removed 6 bases at V and 2 bases at J, leaving 9 bases unmatched.

The genes are TRBV18 and TRBJ2-1; no reliable D call. Trimming shortened V by 2 bases and J by 8 bases, and 13 bases separated the two germline ends. CDR1 and CDR2 from the germline V gene are KGHSH and LQKENI. The CDR3 runs to 14 residues. The DNA for the CDR3 is TGTGCCAGCTCACCAAGGAACTCGGGTGATGAGCAGTTCTTC. This translates into CASSPRNSGDEQFF.

The rearrangement uses TRBV7-9 and TRBJ1-1; D gene ambiguous. The CDR3 sequence is 11 residues long. Germline loops: CDR1 SEHNR, CDR2 FQNEAQ (reference sequence). Trimming removed 6 bases from V and 11 bases from J, with 13 bases in between. The CDR3 nucleotides read TGTGCCAGCAGTTCGAGTTGGGAGGCTTTCTTT. Protein sequence: CASSSSWEAFF.

This clone has more than one count but fewer than ten. The V and J genes are TRBV7-2 and TRBJ1-4, with unresolved D. Germline V gene data show CDR1 as SGHTA and CDR2 as FQGNSA. CDR3 length: 13 residues. Trimming removed 2 bases at V and 8 bases at J, with 9 bases between. The CDR3 protein is CASSLSPGEKLFF. CDR3 DNA sequence: TGTGCCAGCAGCTTAAGCCCGGGAGAAAAACTGTTTTTT.

The chain joins TRBV7-3 to TRBJ1-1, with D maybe TRBD1 (5 bases). The CDR3 has 15 residues. The ends were cut back, 5 bases at V and 5 bases at J, with 18 bases in the middle. Germline CDR1 SGHTA, CDR2 FQGTGA. CDR3 residues: CASSLSTDGRTEAFF. The DNA for the CDR3 is TGTGCCAGCAGCCTATCGACAGACGGTCGTACTGAAGCTTTCTTT.

The CDR3 DNA reads TGTGCCAGCAGTTACGTTACGGTCGGTGAGACTGAAGCTTTCTTT. It translates to CASSYVTVGETEAFF. The rearrangement joins TRBV6-5 to TRBJ1-1, with D unresolved. The V and J ends lost 2 bases and 5 bases respectively, with 15 bases between them. The CDR3 length is 15 residues. Germline lookup yields CDR1 MNHEY and CDR2 SVGAGI.

This chain's CDR3 is CASSLTGTSGNTDTQYF. CDR3 nucleotide sequence: TGCGCCAGCAGCTTAACAGGGACTAGCGGGAACACAGATACGCAGTATTTT. The chain has TRBV5-1 and TRBJ2-3, with 13 nucleotides matching TRBD2. The V gene end was trimmed by 2 bases and the J gene end by 2 bases; junction bases not matched to a gene: 5. This CDR3 spans 17 amino acids. Germline loops: CDR1 SGHRS, CDR2 YFSETQ. Supplemented by reference TRBV5-1 and TRBJ2-3, the full variable domain reads KAGVTQTPRYLIKTRGQQVTLSCSPISGHRSVSWYQQTPGQGLQFLFEYFSETQRNKGNFPGRFSGRQFSNSRSEMNVSTLELGDSALYLCASSLTGTSGNTDTQYFGPGTRLTVL.

The rearrangement joins TRBV19 to TRBJ1-5; D may be TRBD1 (5 bases). The CDR3 sequence is 14 residues long. Between the trimmed V and J ends, which lost 3 bases and 5 bases, there was a span of 11 bases. Germline V gene sequence: CDR1 LNHDA, CDR2 SQIVND (reference sequence). The CDR3 here is CASSMKQGDQPQHF. CDR3 nucleotide sequence: TGTGCCAGTAGTATGAAGCAGGGCGATCAGCCCCAGCATTTT. Complete variable domain (other parts from reference TRBV19 and TRBJ1-5): DGGITQSPKYLFRKEGQNVTLSCEQNLNHDAMYWYRQDPGQGLRLIYYSQIVNDFQKGDIAEGYSVSREKKESFPLTVTSAQKNPTAFYLCASSMKQGDQPQHFGDGTRLSIL.

This chain uses TRBV6-5 with TRBJ1-2, with TRBD1 matching over 7 bases. V was pared by 2 bases and J by 8 bases, with 5 bases of the junction left unmatched. CDR3 length: 13 amino acids. Germline V gene sequence: CDR1 MNHEY, CDR2 SVGAGI. In DNA, the CDR3 is TGTGCCAGCAGTTACCAGGGACAGAGAGGCTACACCTTC. As protein: CASSYQGQRGYTF.

The chain joins TRBV27 to TRBJ2-1; TRBD2 might be the D (7 bases). This CDR3 comprises 14 residues. Trimming took 6 bases from V and 7 from J, leaving 16 bases between them. Germline CDR1 is MNHEY and CDR2 is SMNVEV (reference sequence). The CDR3 region is CASRGRAGVNEQFF. The CDR3 bases are TGTGCCAGCAGGGGGAGGGCAGGGGTAAATGAGCAGTTCTTC.

In this sample, this clone turned up a few times. The rearrangement joins TRBV25-1 to TRBJ2-7; D is undetermined. CDR1 is MGHDK and CDR2 is SYGVNS in the germline V gene. The CDR3 loop spans 12 amino acids. Trimming pared 1 base from V and 5 bases from J, leaving 6 bases between. CDR3 protein: CASSELGNEQYF. As DNA, the CDR3 is TGTGCCAGCAGTGAATTAGGGAACGAGCAGTACTTC.

V usage is TRBV5-4 and J usage is TRBJ2-7; 9 bases map to TRBD1. CDR3 size: 14 residues. Germline trimming cut 3 bases from V and 3 bases from J; bases unmatched to any gene: 4. Germline CDR1 reads SGHNT; CDR2 reads YYREEE (reference sequence). The DNA for the CDR3 is TGTGCCAGCAGCTCCGGGACAGGGATCTACGAGCAGTACTTC. Its translation: CASSSGTGIYEQYF.

The rearrangement links TRBV6-6 to TRBJ1-1; tentative D call: TRBD1 (5 bases). The CDR3 runs 12 residues. Germline CDR1 MNHNY, CDR2 SVGAGI (reference sequence). V was pared by 1 base and J by 10 bases, with 10 bases between. CDR3 residues: CASSYLGDRAFF. The DNA for the CDR3 is TGTGCCAGCAGTTACTTAGGGGATAGAGCTTTCTTT.